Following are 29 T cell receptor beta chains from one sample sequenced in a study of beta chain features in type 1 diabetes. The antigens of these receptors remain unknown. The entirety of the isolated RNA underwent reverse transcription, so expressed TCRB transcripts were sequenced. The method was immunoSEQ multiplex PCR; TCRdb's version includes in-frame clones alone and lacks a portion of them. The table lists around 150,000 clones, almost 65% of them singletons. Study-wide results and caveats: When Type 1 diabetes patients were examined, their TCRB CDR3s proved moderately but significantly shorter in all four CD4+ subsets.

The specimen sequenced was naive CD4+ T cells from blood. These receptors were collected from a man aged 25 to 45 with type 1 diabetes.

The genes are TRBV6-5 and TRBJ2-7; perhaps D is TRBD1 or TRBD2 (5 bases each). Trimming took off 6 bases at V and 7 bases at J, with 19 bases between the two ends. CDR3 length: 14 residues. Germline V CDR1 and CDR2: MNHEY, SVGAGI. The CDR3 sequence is CASSRDPPPIEQYF. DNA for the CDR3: TGTGCCAGCAGCCGGGACCCACCTCCAATTGAGCAGTACTTC.

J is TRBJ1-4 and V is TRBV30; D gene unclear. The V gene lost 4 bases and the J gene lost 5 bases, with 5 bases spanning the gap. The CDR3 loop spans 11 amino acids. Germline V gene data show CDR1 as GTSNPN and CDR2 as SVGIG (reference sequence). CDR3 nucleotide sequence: TGTGCCTGGAACCGGAATGAAAAACTGTTTTTT. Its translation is CAWNRNEKLFF.

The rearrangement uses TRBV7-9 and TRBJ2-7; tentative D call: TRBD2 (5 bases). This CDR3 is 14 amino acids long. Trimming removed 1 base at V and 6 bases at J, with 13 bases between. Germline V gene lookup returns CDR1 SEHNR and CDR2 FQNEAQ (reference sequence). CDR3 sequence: CASSLEGPLGEQYF. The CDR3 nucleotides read TGTGCCAGCAGCTTAGAAGGCCCACTAGGCGAGCAGTACTTC. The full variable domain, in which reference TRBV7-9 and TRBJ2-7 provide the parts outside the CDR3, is DTGVSQNPRHKITKRGQNVTFRCDPISEHNRLYWYRQTLGQGPEFLTYFQNEAQLEKSRLLSDRFSAERPKGSFSTLEIQRTEQGDSAMYLCASSLEGPLGEQYFGPGTRLTVT.

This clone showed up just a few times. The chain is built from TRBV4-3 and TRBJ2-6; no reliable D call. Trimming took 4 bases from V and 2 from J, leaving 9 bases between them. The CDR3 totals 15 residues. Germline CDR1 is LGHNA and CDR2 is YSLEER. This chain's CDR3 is CASSLQGTGANVLTF. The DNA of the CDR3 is TGCGCCAGCAGCCTCCAAGGGACTGGGGCCAACGTCCTGACTTTC.

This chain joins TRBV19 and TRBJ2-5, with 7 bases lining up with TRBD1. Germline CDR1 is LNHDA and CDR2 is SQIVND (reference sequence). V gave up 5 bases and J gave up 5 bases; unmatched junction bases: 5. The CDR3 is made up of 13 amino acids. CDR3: CASSDPGQETQYF. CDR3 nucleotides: TGTGCCAGTAGTGATCCGGGACAGGAGACCCAGTACTTC.

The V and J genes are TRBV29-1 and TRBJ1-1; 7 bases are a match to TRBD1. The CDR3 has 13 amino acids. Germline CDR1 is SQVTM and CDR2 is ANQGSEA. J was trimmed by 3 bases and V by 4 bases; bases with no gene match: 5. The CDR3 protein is CSVGQGYDTEAFF. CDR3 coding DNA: TGCAGCGTTGGACAGGGATATGACACTGAAGCTTTCTTT. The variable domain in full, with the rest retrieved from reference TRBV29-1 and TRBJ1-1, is SAVISQKPSRDICQRGTSLTIQCQVDSQVTMMFWYRQQPGQSLTLIATANQGSEATYESGFVIDKFPISRPNLTFSTLTVSNMSPEDSSIYLCSVGQGYDTEAFFGQGTRLTVV.

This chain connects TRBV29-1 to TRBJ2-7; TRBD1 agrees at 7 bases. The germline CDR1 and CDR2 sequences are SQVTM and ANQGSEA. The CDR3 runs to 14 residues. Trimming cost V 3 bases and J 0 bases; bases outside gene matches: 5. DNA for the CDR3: TGCAGCGTTGACCCCAGGGGGAGCTCCTACGAGCAGTACTTC. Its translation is CSVDPRGSSYEQYF.

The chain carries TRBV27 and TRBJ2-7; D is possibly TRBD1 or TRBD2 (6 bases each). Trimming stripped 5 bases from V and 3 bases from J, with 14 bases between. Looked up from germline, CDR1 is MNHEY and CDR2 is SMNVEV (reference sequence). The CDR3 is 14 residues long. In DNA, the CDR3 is TGTGCCAGCAGTGGACTAAGGGGGATCTACGAGCAGTACTTC. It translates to CASSGLRGIYEQYF.

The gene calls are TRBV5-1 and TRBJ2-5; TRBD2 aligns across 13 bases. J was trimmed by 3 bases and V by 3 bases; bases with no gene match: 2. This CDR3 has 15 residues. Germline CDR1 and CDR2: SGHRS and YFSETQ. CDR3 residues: CASSSGTSGEETQYF. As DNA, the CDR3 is TGCGCCAGCAGCTCAGGGACTAGCGGGGAAGAGACCCAGTACTTC.

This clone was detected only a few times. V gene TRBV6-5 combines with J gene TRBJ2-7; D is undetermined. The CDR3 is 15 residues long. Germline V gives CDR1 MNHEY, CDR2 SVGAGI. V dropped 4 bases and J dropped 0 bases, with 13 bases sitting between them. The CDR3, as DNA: TGTGCCAGCAGTTCGTCCGGCGGTTACTCCTACGAGCAGTACTTC. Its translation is CASSSSGGYSYEQYF.

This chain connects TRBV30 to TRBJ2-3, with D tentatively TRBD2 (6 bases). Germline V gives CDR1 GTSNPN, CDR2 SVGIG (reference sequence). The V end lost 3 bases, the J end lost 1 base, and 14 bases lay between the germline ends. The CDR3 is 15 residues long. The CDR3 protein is CAWSADGGRTDTQYF. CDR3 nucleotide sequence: TGTGCCTGGAGCGCGGACGGAGGGCGCACAGATACGCAGTATTTT.

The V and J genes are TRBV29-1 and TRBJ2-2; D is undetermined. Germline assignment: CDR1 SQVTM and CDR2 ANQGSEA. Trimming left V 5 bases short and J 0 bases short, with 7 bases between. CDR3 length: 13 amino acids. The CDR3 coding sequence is TGCAGCGTTTCGATCACGAACACCGGGGAGCTGTTTTTT. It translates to CSVSITNTGELFF.

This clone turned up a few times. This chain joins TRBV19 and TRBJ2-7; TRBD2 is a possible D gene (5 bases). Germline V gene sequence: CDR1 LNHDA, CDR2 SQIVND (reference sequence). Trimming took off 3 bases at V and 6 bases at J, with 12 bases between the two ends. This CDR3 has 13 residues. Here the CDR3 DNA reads TGTGCCAGTAGTATCAGACGGGAAGGCGAGCAGTACTTC. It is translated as CASSIRREGEQYF.

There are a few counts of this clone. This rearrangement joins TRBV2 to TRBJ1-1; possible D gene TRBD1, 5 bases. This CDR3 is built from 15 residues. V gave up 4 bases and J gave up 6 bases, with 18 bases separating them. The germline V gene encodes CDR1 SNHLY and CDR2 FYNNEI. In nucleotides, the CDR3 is TGTGCCAGCAGTGCACTACAGGTATTGCGTGCTGAAGCTTTCTTT. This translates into CASSALQVLRAEAFF.

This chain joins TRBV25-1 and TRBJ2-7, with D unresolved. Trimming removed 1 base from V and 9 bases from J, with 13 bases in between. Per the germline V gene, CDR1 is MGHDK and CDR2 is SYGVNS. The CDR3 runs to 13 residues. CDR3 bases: TGTGCCAGCAGTGAATTACGTCCATGGGGGCAGTACTTC. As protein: CASSELRPWGQYF.

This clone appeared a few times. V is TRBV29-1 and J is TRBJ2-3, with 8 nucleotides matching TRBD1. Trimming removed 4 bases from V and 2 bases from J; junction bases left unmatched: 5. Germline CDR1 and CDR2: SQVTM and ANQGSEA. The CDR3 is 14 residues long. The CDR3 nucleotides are TGCAGCGTTGGCCGGGACAGGCACACAGATACGCAGTATTTT. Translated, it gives CSVGRDRHTDTQYF.

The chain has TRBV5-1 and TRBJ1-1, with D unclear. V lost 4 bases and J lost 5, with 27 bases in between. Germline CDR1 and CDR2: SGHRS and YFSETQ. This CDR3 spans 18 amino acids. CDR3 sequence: CASSRPSVPQERRTEAFF. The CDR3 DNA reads TGCGCCAGCAGCCGCCCCTCAGTGCCCCAAGAGCGTAGAACTGAAGCTTTCTTT. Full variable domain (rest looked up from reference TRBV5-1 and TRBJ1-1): KAGVTQTPRYLIKTRGQQVTLSCSPISGHRSVSWYQQTPGQGLQFLFEYFSETQRNKGNFPGRFSGRQFSNSRSEMNVSTLELGDSALYLCASSRPSVPQERRTEAFFGQGTRLTVV.

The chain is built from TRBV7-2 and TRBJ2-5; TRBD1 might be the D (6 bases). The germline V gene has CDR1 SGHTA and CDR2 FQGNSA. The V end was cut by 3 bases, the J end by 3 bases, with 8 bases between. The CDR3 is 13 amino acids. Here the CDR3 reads CASSFYREETQYF. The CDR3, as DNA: TGTGCCAGCAGCTTTTACAGGGAAGAGACCCAGTACTTC.

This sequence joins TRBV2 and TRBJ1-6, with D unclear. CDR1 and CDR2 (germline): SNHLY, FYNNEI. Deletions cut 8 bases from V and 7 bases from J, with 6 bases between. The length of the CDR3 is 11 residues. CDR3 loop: CASLTNSPLHF. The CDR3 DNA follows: TGTGCCAGCCTTACGAATTCACCCCTCCACTTT.

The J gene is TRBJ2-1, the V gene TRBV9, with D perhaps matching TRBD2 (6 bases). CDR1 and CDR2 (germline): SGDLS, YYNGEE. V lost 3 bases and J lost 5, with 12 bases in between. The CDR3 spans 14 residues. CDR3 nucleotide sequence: TGTGCCAGCAGCGCCGCGGGACTTAACAATGAGCAGTTCTTC. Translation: CASSAAGLNNEQFF.

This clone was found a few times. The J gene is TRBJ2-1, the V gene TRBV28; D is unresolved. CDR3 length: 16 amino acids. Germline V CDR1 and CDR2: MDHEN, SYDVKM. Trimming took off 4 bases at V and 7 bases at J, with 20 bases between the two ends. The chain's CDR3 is CASSSPTAGGRNEQFF. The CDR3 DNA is TGTGCCAGCAGTTCGCCGACCGCCGGCGGACGGAATGAGCAGTTCTTC.

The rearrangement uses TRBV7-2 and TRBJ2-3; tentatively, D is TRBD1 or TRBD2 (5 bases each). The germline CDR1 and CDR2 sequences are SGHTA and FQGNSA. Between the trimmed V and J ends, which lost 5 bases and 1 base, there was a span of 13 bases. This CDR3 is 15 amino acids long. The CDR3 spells CASSPVGRGTDTQYF. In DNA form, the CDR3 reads TGTGCCAGCAGCCCCGTGGGACGCGGCACAGATACGCAGTATTTT.

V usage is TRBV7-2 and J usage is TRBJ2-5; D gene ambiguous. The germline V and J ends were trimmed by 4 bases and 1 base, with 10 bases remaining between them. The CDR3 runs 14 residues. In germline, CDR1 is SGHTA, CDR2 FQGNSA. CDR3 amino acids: CASSSEHSQETQYF. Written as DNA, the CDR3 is TGTGCCAGCAGCTCTGAACACAGCCAAGAGACCCAGTACTTC.

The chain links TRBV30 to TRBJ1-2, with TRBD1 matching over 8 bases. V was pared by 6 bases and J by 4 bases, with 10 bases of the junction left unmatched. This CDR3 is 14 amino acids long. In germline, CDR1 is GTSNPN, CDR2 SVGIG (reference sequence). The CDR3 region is CACYPGGAGYGYTF. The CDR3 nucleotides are TGTGCCTGCTACCCAGGGGGCGCGGGCTATGGCTACACCTTC.

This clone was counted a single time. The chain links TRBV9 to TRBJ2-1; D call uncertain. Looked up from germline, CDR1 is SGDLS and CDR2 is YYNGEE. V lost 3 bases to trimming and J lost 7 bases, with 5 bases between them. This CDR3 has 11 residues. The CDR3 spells CASSGQNEQFF. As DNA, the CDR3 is TGTGCCAGCAGCGGCCAAAATGAGCAGTTCTTC. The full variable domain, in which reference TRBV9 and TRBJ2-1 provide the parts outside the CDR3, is DSGVTQTPKHLITATGQRVTLRCSPRSGDLSVYWYQQSLDQGLQFLIQYYNGEERAKGNILERFSAQQFPDLHSELNLSSLELGDSALYFCASSGQNEQFFGPGTRLTVL.

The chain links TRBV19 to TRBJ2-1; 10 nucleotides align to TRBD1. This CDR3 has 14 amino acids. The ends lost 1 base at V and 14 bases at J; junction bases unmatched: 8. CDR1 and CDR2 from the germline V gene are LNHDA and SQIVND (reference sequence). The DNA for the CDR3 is TGTGCCAGTAGTATAGTCGGGGGACAGGGGAATGAGTTCTTC. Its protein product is CASSIVGGQGNEFF.

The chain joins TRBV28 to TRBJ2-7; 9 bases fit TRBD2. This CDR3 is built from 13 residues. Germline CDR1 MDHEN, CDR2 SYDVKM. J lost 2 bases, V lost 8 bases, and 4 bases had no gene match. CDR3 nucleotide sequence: TGTGCCAGCCGGACTAGCGCGGCCTACGAGCAGTACTTC. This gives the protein CASRTSAAYEQYF.

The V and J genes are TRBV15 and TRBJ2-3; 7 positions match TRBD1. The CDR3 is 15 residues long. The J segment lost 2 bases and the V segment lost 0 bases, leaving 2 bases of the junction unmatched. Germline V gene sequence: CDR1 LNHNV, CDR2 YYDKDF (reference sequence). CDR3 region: CATSREGQPTDTQYF. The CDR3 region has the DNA TGTGCCACCAGCAGAGAGGGACAGCCCACAGATACGCAGTATTTT.

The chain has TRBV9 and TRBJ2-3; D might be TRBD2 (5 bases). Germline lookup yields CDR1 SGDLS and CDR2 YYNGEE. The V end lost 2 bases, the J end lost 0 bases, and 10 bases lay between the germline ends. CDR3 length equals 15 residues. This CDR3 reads CASSVRGTSTDTQYF. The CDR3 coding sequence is TGTGCCAGCAGCGTTCGGGGAACTAGCACAGATACGCAGTATTTT. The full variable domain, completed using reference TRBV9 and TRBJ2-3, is DSGVTQTPKHLITATGQRVTLRCSPRSGDLSVYWYQQSLDQGLQFLIQYYNGEERAKGNILERFSAQQFPDLHSELNLSSLELGDSALYFCASSVRGTSTDTQYFGPGTRLTVL.